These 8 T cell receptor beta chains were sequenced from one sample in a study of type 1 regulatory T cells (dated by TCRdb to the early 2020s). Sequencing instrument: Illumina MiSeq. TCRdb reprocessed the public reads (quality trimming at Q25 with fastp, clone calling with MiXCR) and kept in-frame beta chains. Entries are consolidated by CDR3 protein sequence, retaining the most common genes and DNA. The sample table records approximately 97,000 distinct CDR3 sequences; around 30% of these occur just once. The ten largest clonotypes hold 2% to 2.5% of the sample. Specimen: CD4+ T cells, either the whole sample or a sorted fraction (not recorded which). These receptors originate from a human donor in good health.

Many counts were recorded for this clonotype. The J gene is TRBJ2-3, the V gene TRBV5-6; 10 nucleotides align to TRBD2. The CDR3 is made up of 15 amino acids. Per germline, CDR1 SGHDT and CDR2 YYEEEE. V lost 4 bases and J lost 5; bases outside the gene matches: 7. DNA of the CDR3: TGTGCCAGCAGCCCTAGCGGGAGTGAAGGAGATACGCAGTATTTT. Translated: CASSPSGSEGDTQYF.

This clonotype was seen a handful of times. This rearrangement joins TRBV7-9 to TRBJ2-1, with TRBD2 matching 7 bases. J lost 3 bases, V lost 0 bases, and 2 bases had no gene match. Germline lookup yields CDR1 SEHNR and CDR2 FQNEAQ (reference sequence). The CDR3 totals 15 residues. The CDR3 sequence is CASSLASSGYNEQFF. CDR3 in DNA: TGTGCCAGCAGCTTAGCCTCTAGCGGCTACAATGAGCAGTTCTTC.

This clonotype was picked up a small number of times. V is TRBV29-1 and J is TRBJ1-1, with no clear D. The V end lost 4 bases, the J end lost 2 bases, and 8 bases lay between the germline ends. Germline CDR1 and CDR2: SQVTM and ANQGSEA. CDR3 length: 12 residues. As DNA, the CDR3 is TGCAGCGTTGTATCTGGTAACACTGAAGCTTTCTTT. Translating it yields CSVVSGNTEAFF.

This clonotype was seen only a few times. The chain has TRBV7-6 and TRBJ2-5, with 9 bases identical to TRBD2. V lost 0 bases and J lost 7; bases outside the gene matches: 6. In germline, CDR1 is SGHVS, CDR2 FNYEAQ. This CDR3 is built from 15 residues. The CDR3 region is CASSLAVSGSTTQYF. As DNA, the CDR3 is TGTGCCAGCAGCTTAGCGGTTAGCGGGAGCACGACCCAGTACTTC.

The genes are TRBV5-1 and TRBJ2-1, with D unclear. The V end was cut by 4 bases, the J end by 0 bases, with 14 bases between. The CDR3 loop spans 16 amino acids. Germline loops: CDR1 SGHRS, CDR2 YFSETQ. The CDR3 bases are TGCGCCAGCAGCCGGTCATTCTCAAACTCCTACAATGAGCAGTTCTTC. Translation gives CASSRSFSNSYNEQFF.

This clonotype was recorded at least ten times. The CDR3 loop is CASSEIEDTQYF. The CDR3 bases are TGTGCCAGCAGTGAGATAGAAGATACGCAGTATTTT. This chain joins TRBV2 and TRBJ2-3; D call uncertain. Germline CDR1 SNHLY, CDR2 FYNNEI. With 3 bases removed from V and 5 bases from J, the gap between germline ends came to 6 bases. This CDR3 spans 12 amino acids. Full variable domain (rest looked up from reference TRBV2 and TRBJ2-3): EPEVTQTPSHQVTQMGQEVILRCVPISNHLYFYWYRQILGQKVEFLVSFYNNEISEKSEIFDDQFSVERPDGSNFTLKIRSTKLEDSAMYFCASSEIEDTQYFGPGTRLTVL.

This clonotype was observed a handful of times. The CDR3 loop is CASSSAGSGTDTQYF. CDR3 in DNA: TGTGCCAGCAGCTCAGCGGGCTCCGGCACAGATACGCAGTATTTT. This sequence joins TRBV7-2 and TRBJ2-3; tentative D call: TRBD2 (6 bases). CDR1 and CDR2 from the germline V gene are SGHTA and FQGNSA. V dropped 4 bases and J dropped 1 base, with 12 bases sitting between them. The CDR3 has 15 amino acids.

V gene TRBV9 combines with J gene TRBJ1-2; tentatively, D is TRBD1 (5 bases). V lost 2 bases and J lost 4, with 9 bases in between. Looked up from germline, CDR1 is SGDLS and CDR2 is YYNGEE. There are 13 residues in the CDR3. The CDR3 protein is CASSVRVGYGYTF. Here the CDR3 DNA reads TGTGCCAGCAGCGTCAGGGTAGGCTATGGCTACACCTTC.